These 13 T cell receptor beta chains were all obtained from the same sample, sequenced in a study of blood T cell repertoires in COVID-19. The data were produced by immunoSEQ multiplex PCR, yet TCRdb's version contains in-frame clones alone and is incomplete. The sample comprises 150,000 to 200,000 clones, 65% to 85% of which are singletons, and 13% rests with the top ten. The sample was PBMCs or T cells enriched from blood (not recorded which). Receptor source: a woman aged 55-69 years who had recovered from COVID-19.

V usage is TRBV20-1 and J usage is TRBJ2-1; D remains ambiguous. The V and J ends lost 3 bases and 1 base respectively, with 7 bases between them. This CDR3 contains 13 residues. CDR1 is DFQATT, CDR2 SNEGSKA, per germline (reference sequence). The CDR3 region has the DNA TGCAGTGCTAGTAAGACTTCCTACAATGAGCAGTTCTTC. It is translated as CSASKTSYNEQFF.

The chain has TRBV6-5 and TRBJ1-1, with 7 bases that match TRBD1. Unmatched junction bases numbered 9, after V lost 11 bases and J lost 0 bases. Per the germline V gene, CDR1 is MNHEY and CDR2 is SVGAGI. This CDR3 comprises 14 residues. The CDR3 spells CASRQGALNTEAFF. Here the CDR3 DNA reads TGTGCCTCCCGACAGGGAGCCTTGAACACTGAAGCTTTCTTT.

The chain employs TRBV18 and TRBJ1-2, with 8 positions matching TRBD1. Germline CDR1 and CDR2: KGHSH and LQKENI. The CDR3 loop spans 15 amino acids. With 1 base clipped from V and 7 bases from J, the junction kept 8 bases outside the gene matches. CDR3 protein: CASSPQIQGALGYTF. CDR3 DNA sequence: TGTGCCAGCTCACCACAGATTCAGGGGGCGCTTGGCTACACCTTC.

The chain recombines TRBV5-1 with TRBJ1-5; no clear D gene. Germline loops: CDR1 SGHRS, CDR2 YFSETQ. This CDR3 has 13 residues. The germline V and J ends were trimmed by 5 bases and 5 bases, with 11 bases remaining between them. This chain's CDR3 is CASRLDGDQPQHF. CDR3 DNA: TGCGCCAGCAGGCTAGACGGAGATCAGCCCCAGCATTTT.

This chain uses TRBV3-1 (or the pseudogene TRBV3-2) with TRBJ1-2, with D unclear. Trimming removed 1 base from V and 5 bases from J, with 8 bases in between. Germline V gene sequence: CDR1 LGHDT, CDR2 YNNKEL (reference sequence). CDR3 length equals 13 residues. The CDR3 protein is CASSQGALYGYTF. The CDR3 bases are TGTGCCAGCAGCCAAGGGGCTTTATATGGCTACACCTTC.

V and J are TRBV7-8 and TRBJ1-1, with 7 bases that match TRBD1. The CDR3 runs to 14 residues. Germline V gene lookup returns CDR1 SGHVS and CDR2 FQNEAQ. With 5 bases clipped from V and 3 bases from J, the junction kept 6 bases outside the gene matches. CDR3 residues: CASSPSRGYTEAFF. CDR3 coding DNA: TGTGCCAGCAGCCCTAGCAGGGGGTACACTGAAGCTTTCTTT.

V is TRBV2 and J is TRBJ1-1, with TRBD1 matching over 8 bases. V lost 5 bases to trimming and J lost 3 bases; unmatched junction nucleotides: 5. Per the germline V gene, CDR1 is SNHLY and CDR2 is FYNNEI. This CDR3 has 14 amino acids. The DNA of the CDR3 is TGTGCCAGCAGTTTTCCGACAGGGGACACTGAAGCTTTCTTT. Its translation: CASSFPTGDTEAFF.

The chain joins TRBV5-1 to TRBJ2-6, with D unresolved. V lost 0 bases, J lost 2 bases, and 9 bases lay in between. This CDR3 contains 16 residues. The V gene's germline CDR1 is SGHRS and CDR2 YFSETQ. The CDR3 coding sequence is TGCGCCAGCAGCTTGGAGCAGGCCCCTGGGGCCAACGTCCTGACTTTC. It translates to CASSLEQAPGANVLTF. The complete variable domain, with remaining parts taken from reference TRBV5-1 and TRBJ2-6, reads KAGVTQTPRYLIKTRGQQVTLSCSPISGHRSVSWYQQTPGQGLQFLFEYFSETQRNKGNFPGRFSGRQFSNSRSEMNVSTLELGDSALYLCASSLEQAPGANVLTFGAGSRLTVL.

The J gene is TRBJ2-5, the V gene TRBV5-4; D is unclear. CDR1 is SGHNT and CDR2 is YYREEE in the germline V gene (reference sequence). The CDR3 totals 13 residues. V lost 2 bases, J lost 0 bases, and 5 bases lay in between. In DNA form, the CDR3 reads TGTGCCAGCAGCTTTGACTACCAAGAGACCCAGTACTTC. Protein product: CASSFDYQETQYF.

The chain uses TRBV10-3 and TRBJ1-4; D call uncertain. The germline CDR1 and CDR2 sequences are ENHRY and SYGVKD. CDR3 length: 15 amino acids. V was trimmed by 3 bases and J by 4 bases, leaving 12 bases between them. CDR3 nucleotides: TGTGCCATCAGTGACTCGGCGGGGTATAATGAAAAACTGTTTTTT. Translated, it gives CAISDSAGYNEKLFF.

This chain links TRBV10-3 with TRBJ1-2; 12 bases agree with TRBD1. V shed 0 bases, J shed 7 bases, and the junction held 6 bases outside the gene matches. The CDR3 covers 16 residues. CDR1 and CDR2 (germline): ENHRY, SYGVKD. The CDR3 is CAISESGQGAGSGYTF. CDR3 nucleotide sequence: TGTGCCATCAGTGAGTCGGGACAGGGGGCAGGGTCTGGCTACACCTTC.

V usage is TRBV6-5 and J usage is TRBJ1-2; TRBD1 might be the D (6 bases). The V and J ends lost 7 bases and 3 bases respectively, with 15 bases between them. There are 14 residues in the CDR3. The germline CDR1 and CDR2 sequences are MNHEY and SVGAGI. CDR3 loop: CASTTRTGYYGYTF. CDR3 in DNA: TGTGCCAGCACGACTCGCACAGGGTACTATGGCTACACCTTC.

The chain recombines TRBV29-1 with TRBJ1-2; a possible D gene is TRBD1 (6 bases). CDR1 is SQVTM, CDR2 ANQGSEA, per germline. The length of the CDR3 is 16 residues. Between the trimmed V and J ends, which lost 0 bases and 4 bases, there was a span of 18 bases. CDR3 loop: CSVEDPPSTGLYGYTF. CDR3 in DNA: TGCAGCGTTGAAGATCCCCCGAGTACAGGGCTCTATGGCTACACCTTC.